Each of the 30 T cell receptor beta chains below was sequenced from the same sample in a study of regulatory T cells in long-lasting Graves disease (dated by TCRdb to about 2021). Receptor libraries were prepared by multiplex PCR. Sequencing relied on an Illumina HiSeq 4000. iRepertoire HTBI primers and Arm-PCR amplification of CDR3 regions were used to construct TCR beta libraries. Using fastp at Q25 and MiXCR, TCRdb reprocessed the public reads and kept productive beta chains. For every CDR3 protein sequence, its rows merge into one entry that carries the most common genes and DNA. This sample has fewer than 550,000 distinct CDR3 sequences in its table, and about a fifth of those were observed once. The ten largest clones represent roughly 6.9% of the sample. The sample's time point label, decoded: persistent/refractory GD, antithyroid drugs over 5 years with positive TRAb. For both TCR sequencing and RNA sequencing, RNA was extracted from PBMCs in TRIzol.

Sample: peripheral blood mononuclear cells (PBMCs), taken when the disease was refractory, from a patient treated with antithyroid drugs. Every receptor here comes from a female donor with Graves disease.

The V call is TRBV2, the J call TRBJ2-4, with D uncertain. CDR3 size: 16 residues. CDR1 is SNHLY, CDR2 FYNNEI, per germline. V lost 1 base and J 8 bases, leaving 18 bases between the germline ends. This CDR3 reads CASSEGAGLLSDIQYF. As DNA, the CDR3 is TGTGCCAGCAGTGAAGGGGCCGGCTTACTTTCGGACATTCAGTACTTC.

This clonotype was counted only a few times. V gene TRBV2 combines with J gene TRBJ2-5; 13 nucleotides align to TRBD2. With V trimmed by 8 bases and J by 4 bases, 4 bases remained unmatched. In germline, CDR1 is SNHLY, CDR2 FYNNEI. This CDR3 is built from 14 residues. CDR3 residues: CASGTSGVPETQYF. CDR3 DNA: TGTGCCAGCGGGACTAGCGGGGTGCCAGAGACCCAGTACTTC.

This clonotype was observed a handful of times. This sequence joins TRBV20-1 and TRBJ1-2; no firm D call. Germline V CDR1 and CDR2: DFQATT, SNEGSKA (reference sequence). Between the trimmed V and J ends, which lost 3 bases and 4 bases, there was a span of 12 bases. CDR3 length: 13 residues. CDR3 sequence: CSASQVRGYGYTF. As DNA, the CDR3 is TGCAGTGCTAGTCAGGTGCGGGGCTATGGCTACACCTTC.

This clonotype came up many times. This rearrangement joins TRBV28 to TRBJ1-4; possibly TRBD1 for D (6 bases). The germline CDR1 and CDR2 sequences are MDHEN and SYDVKM. The CDR3 covers 15 residues. V shed 3 bases and J shed 1 base, with 9 bases lying between them. CDR3 DNA: TGTGCCAGCAGTTTCAACAGGGAAACTAATGAAAAACTGTTTTTT. Translation gives CASSFNRETNEKLFF.

This clonotype appeared a few times. The chain has TRBV28 and TRBJ2-3; TRBD2 matches at 11 bases. CDR3 length equals 15 residues. CDR1 is MDHEN, CDR2 SYDVKM, per germline. V lost 5 bases, J lost 5 bases, and 6 bases stayed unmatched. CDR3 coding DNA: TGTGCCAGCAGTCATAGCGGGAGGGGTGGAGATACGCAGTATTTT. Translation gives CASSHSGRGGDTQYF.

The chain has TRBV24-1 and TRBJ2-4; 7 bases fit TRBD2. Germline V gene sequence: CDR1 KGHDR, CDR2 SFDVKD. This CDR3 is built from 18 residues. Trimming removed 4 bases from V and 2 bases from J; junction bases left unmatched: 13. The CDR3 is CATSDPGPPSGPKNIQYF. The CDR3 bases are TGTGCCACCAGTGACCCGGGACCTCCTAGCGGACCCAAAAACATTCAGTACTTC.

This clonotype has more than one count but fewer than ten. The chain links TRBV30 to TRBJ1-1; D remains unclear. Germline CDR1 is GTSNPN and CDR2 is SVGIG (reference sequence). Trimming cost V 4 bases and J 0 bases, with 6 bases left between them. The length of the CDR3 is 12 residues. In DNA form, the CDR3 reads TGTGCCTGGACAGAGATGAACACTGAAGCTTTCTTT. Its translation is CAWTEMNTEAFF.

This clonotype has a count of ten or more. J is TRBJ1-5 and V is TRBV28, with 7 bases that match TRBD1. Looked up from germline, CDR1 is MDHEN and CDR2 is SYDVKM. After removal of 6 bases from V and 6 bases from J, the junction contained 2 bases not matched to a gene. The CDR3 length is 12 residues. In DNA form, the CDR3 reads TGTGCCAGCAGAAGACAGGGTCAGCCCCAGCATTTT. Encoded protein: CASRRQGQPQHF.

This clonotype has just a few counts. The CDR3 bases are TGTGCCAGCAGTTATCTCCCGGGACGGCCTTACACCGGGGAGCTGTTTTTT. Amino acids: CASSYLPGRPYTGELFF. The V and J genes are TRBV6-2 or TRBV6-3 and TRBJ2-2; D is tentatively TRBD1 or TRBD2 (5 bases each). CDR1 is MNHEY, CDR2 SVGEGT, per germline. V was cut by 3 bases and J by 3 bases, with 17 bases left in between. This CDR3 is built from 17 residues.

J is TRBJ2-3 and V is TRBV28; D is perhaps TRBD2 (6 bases). The germline V gene has CDR1 MDHEN and CDR2 SYDVKM. CDR3 length: 17 amino acids. V dropped 2 bases and J dropped 2 bases, with 17 bases sitting between them. This CDR3 is CASSLPLLDYSTDTQYF. The CDR3, as DNA: TGTGCCAGCAGTTTACCCCTTTTGGACTACTCCACAGATACGCAGTATTTT.

The genes are TRBV3-1 and TRBJ1-2, with 10 bases lining up with TRBD1. The CDR3 loop spans 15 amino acids. CDR1 and CDR2 from the germline V gene are LGHDT and YNNKEL (reference sequence). The trim removed 4 bases at V and 7 bases at J, leaving 9 bases unmatched. Here the CDR3 reads CASSRDDRGLGGYTF. Here the CDR3 DNA reads TGTGCCAGCAGCCGAGACGACAGGGGGCTCGGTGGCTACACCTTC.

This clonotype was picked up many times. V is TRBV24-1 and J is TRBJ1-1; the D gene is possibly TRBD1 (5 bases). V lost 6 bases and J 3 bases, leaving 10 bases between the germline ends. Germline CDR1 KGHDR, CDR2 SFDVKD. The CDR3 covers 13 residues. The CDR3 loop reads CATSPDSHTEAFF. CDR3 DNA: TGTGCCACCAGTCCTGACAGTCACACTGAAGCTTTCTTT.

The table lists this clonotype with many counts. The chain carries TRBV28 and TRBJ2-7, with D possibly TRBD1 on 5 matching bases. Trimming shortened V by 5 bases and J by 0 bases, and 23 bases separated the two germline ends. Germline V lookup: CDR1 MDHEN, CDR2 SYDVKM. The CDR3 runs to 18 residues. The CDR3 spells CASSPYSSTASSSYEQYF. In DNA form, the CDR3 reads TGTGCCAGCAGTCCTTACTCCTCGACAGCCTCATCCTCCTACGAGCAGTACTTC.

This clonotype has a count of ten or more. For the CDR3, the DNA is TGTGCCAGCAGCTTCACCAGCGGGGCCTACGAGCAGTACTTC. Residues: CASSFTSGAYEQYF. V usage is TRBV7-2 and J usage is TRBJ2-7; 7 bases match TRBD2. The CDR3 is 14 residues long. The ends lost 3 bases at V and 2 bases at J; junction bases unmatched: 4. The germline V gene encodes CDR1 SGHTA and CDR2 FQGNSA.

The sample holds a few counts of this clonotype. V gene TRBV5-4 combines with J gene TRBJ1-6; weak D call: TRBD1 (5 bases). Between the trimmed V and J ends, which lost 0 bases and 10 bases, there was a span of 8 bases. CDR3 size: 13 residues. Germline V CDR1 and CDR2: SGHNT, YYREEE (reference sequence). The CDR3 DNA sequence: TGTGCCAGCAGCTTGGATGGGGGATCACCCCTCCACTTT. Amino acids: CASSLDGGSPLHF.

The chain links TRBV7-9 to TRBJ1-2; TRBD1 aligns across 11 bases. The germline gives CDR1 SEHNR, CDR2 FQNEAQ (reference sequence). CDR3 length: 16 amino acids. Trimming cost V 4 bases and J 5 bases; bases outside gene matches: 9. CDR3 DNA: TGTGCCAGCAGCTCCCTTCCGGGACAGGGGGAGTATGGCTACACCTTC. It yields the protein CASSSLPGQGEYGYTF. Full variable domain (missing parts from reference TRBV7-9 and TRBJ1-2): DTGVSQNPRHKITKRGQNVTFRCDPISEHNRLYWYRQTLGQGPEFLTYFQNEAQLEKSRLLSDRFSAERPKGSFSTLEIQRTEQGDSAMYLCASSSLPGQGEYGYTFGSGTRLTVV.

The sample holds a few counts of this clonotype. This chain joins TRBV5-1 and TRBJ1-1, with D uncertain. Germline CDR1 is SGHRS and CDR2 is YFSETQ. Trimming removed 0 bases from V and 2 bases from J, with 11 bases in between. The CDR3 covers 15 residues. The CDR3 DNA is TGCGCCAGCAGCTTGGGGACGGGTCCAAACACTGAAGCTTTCTTT. Protein product: CASSLGTGPNTEAFF.

Comment on this clonotype: One base away lies a much larger clone, so this may be a sequencing read error. The J gene is TRBJ1-4, the V gene TRBV7-3; D uncertain. This CDR3 spans 13 amino acids. Germline CDR1 is SGHTA and CDR2 is FQGTGA. V was cut by 4 bases and J by 6 bases, with 9 bases left in between. The CDR3 region has the DNA TGTGCCAGCAGCTCGGGAGTGGATGAAAAACTGTTTTTT. Amino acids: CASSSGVDEKLFF.

This clonotype was found a few times. This chain joins TRBV5-1 and TRBJ1-2, with D uncertain. This CDR3 contains 14 residues. V lost 2 bases to trimming and J lost 5 bases, with 13 bases between them. Germline-derived CDR1 and CDR2 are SGHRS and YFSETQ. The CDR3 spells CASSFYSGGYGYTF. The CDR3 bases are TGCGCCAGCAGCTTTTACAGCGGTGGGTATGGCTACACCTTC.

This clonotype appeared many times. This rearrangement joins TRBV6-1 to TRBJ1-5; TRBD1 might be the D (6 bases). This CDR3 region has 16 residues. Between the trimmed V and J ends, which lost 5 bases and 0 bases, there was a span of 14 bases. The germline V gene encodes CDR1 MNHNS and CDR2 SASEGT. CDR3 amino acids: CASSHLPRGSNQPQHF. In DNA form, the CDR3 reads TGTGCCAGCAGTCACCTACCCAGGGGTAGCAATCAGCCCCAGCATTTT.

The V gene is TRBV19, the J gene TRBJ2-4; the D gene could be TRBD1 or TRBD2 (5 bases each). Germline V gene lookup returns CDR1 LNHDA and CDR2 SQIVND (reference sequence). The ends were cut back, 2 bases at V and 1 base at J, with 18 bases in the middle. CDR3 length equals 18 residues. CDR3 in DNA: TGTGCCAGTAGTATATCCCTCGGGGCAGGGCTGGCCAAAAACATTCAGTACTTC. Residues: CASSISLGAGLAKNIQYF.

This clonotype was observed a few times. The chain combines TRBV6-2 or TRBV6-3 with TRBJ2-1, with D possibly TRBD2 on 5 matching bases. Trimming pared 0 bases from V and 5 bases from J, leaving 8 bases between. There are 14 residues in the CDR3. From germline, CDR1 is MNHEY and CDR2 SVGEGT. In nucleotides, the CDR3 is TGTGCCAGCAGTTACTCTCTAGCTGACAATGAGCAGTTCTTC. It codes for CASSYSLADNEQFF.

This clonotype has just a few counts. This chain uses TRBV7-8 with TRBJ2-7; D gene unclear. Trimming took off 8 bases at V and 0 bases at J, with 11 bases between the two ends. The CDR3 extends over 13 amino acids. Germline V lookup: CDR1 SGHVS, CDR2 FQNEAQ. CDR3 sequence reads: CASRPRVSYEQYF. CDR3 sequence (DNA): TGTGCCAGCCGCCCCCGGGTCTCCTACGAGCAGTACTTC.

This clonotype has ten or more counts. The chain couples TRBV15 to TRBJ1-4; no clear D. This CDR3 spans 14 amino acids. With 1 base removed from V and 6 bases from J, the gap between germline ends came to 9 bases. Germline CDR1 reads LNHNV; CDR2 reads YYDKDF (reference sequence). The CDR3 here is CATSRVVRDEKLFF. DNA for the CDR3: TGTGCCACCAGCAGAGTGGTAAGGGATGAAAAACTGTTTTTT.

This clonotype was counted at least ten times. The CDR3 region has the DNA TGTGCCAGCAGTTTGAGCAGGCTAGCGGGGCAATACGAGCAGTACTTC. Its protein product is CASSLSRLAGQYEQYF. This chain links TRBV27 with TRBJ2-7, with 9 bases that match TRBD2. The CDR3 runs to 16 residues. Germline V lookup: CDR1 MNHEY, CDR2 SMNVEV (reference sequence). Losses at the gene ends were 3 bases for V and 4 bases for J; bases not matched to a gene: 10.

V gene TRBV30 combines with J gene TRBJ2-7; D uncertain. The CDR3 is 12 residues long. Trimming shortened V by 1 base and J by 4 bases, and 8 bases separated the two germline ends. The germline V gene encodes CDR1 GTSNPN and CDR2 SVGIG (reference sequence). The CDR3 coding sequence is TGTGCCTGGAGTGGGATCGGTTACGAGCAGTACTTC. Its protein is CAWSGIGYEQYF.

This clonotype was counted only a few times. The rearrangement joins TRBV20-1 to TRBJ2-6; the D call may be TRBD1 or TRBD2 (6 bases each). CDR3 size: 14 residues. Per germline, CDR1 DFQATT and CDR2 SNEGSKA (reference sequence). Trimming shortened V by 1 base and J by 13 bases, and 17 bases separated the two germline ends. In DNA form, the CDR3 reads TGCAGTGCTAGAGTCGGGGGCCTCCCTAAGGTCCTGACTTTC. Encoded protein: CSARVGGLPKVLTF.

The chain carries TRBV6-1 and TRBJ1-3; no reliable D call. Germline loops: CDR1 MNHNS, CDR2 SASEGT. The CDR3 sequence is 15 residues long. The V end was cut by 6 bases, the J end by 0 bases, with 12 bases between. CDR3 residues: CASSPSGNSGNTIYF. In DNA form, the CDR3 reads TGTGCCAGCAGCCCTTCCGGGAACTCTGGAAACACCATATATTTT.

This clonotype appeared a few times. CDR3 region: CASRAGHGLREQYF. CDR3 DNA: TGTGCCAGTAGGGCGGGACATGGATTGCGCGAGCAGTACTTC. The V and J genes are TRBV19 and TRBJ2-7; the D gene could be TRBD1 or TRBD2 (6 bases each). Germline CDR1 and CDR2: LNHDA and SQIVND (reference sequence). The CDR3 consists of 14 residues. V was clipped by 6 bases and J by 6 bases, with 18 bases between them.

The chain uses TRBV10-3 and TRBJ2-5, with D maybe TRBD1 (6 bases). The CDR3 runs to 14 residues. Trimming took off 4 bases at V and 4 bases at J, with 13 bases between the two ends. CDR1 is ENHRY and CDR2 is SYGVKD in the germline V gene. DNA for the CDR3: TGTGCCATCAGTGCCCCCTCCAGGGGAGAGACCCAGTACTTC. Its protein is CAISAPSRGETQYF.